This TCR beta chain was sequenced in a study of T-cell reconstitution after alpha-beta-depleted transplantation in children listed by TCRdb under 2016. Concerning the study at large: The study quantitatively tracked T-cell immune reconstitution after TCRalphabeta/CD19-depleted allogeneic hematopoietic cell transplantation in children using TCR repertoire profiling.

This clonotype has a single count. No cognate antigen has been identified for it. Base qualities are missing; no much larger clone stands one base away. The library was generated by PCR. The instrument given in TCRdb is Illumina HiSeq 2500. Molecular barcoding was employed in the preparation of TCR libraries, with unique molecular identifiers being used to normalize TCRbeta repertoire quantification. TCRdb trimmed public reads at Q25 via fastp, called clones via MiXCR and kept in-frame beta chains. Every CDR3 protein is listed once, alongside the most common genes and DNA of its rows. For this sample there are around 530,000 distinct CDR3 sequences; 30% to 35% appear just once. About 2.3% of the sample is held by the ten biggest clonotypes. CDR1 and CDR2 were assigned from the germline V gene (reference sequence) as SEHNR and FQNEAQ. Reading from cysteine to phenylalanine, the CDR3 counts 15 amino acids. Only the CDR3 part of the read is kept: 45 bases, read in frame from the first base. Germline trimming amounts to 5 bases on V and 1 base on J, with 7 as the count of junction bases outside the gene matches.

Sequences were derived from PBMCs from the stem cell graft donor, sampled from the stem cell graft. The sequence joins TRBV7-9 to TRBJ2-5, with 7 junctional bases fitting TRBD1. This sequence was found in a human donor who donated a stem cell graft to a child with aplastic anemia. The DNA reads as follows: TGTGCCAGCAGCCCTTCGGGACAGCCCCAAGAGACCCAGTACTTC. The resulting protein is CASSPSGQPQETQYF.